The 30 T cell receptor beta chains below were found in one sample sequenced in a study of T-cell memory formation after mild COVID-19. MiXCR was run by TCRdb on the 5' RACE reads, yielding one entry per CDR3 protein. Of hundreds of thousands of distinct CDR3 sequences listed, approximately 15% were seen once; the top ten hold approximately 20%. Sequencing was done on a sample of PBMCs or a T cell subset sorted from them (not recorded which). Receptor source: a man in his late teens or twenties who had mild COVID-19 (a few samples of this study predate the infection). Cell type and time point are not known.

This clonotype was detected a few times. This chain uses TRBV7-9 with TRBJ1-2; D not certain. V was trimmed by 5 bases and J by 5 bases, leaving 15 bases between them. The CDR3 length is 14 residues. Germline V gene lookup returns CDR1 SEHNR and CDR2 FQNEAQ (reference sequence). The CDR3 coding sequence is TGTGCCAGCAGCCCTAGGAGGAGCAATTATGGCTACACCTTC. It yields the protein CASSPRRSNYGYTF. Filled out from reference TRBV7-9 and TRBJ1-2, the complete variable domain reads DTGVSQNPRHKITKRGQNVTFRCDPISEHNRLYWYRQTLGQGPEFLTYFQNEAQLEKSRLLSDRFSAERPKGSFSTLEIQRTEQGDSAMYLCASSPRRSNYGYTFGSGTRLTVV.

This clonotype was seen at least ten times. The chain combines TRBV5-6 with TRBJ1-6, with 8 bases fitting TRBD1. This CDR3 has 14 amino acids. J lost 7 bases, V lost 3 bases, and 3 bases had no gene match. The germline CDR1 and CDR2 sequences are SGHDT and YYEEEE. The CDR3 nucleotides read TGTGCCAGCAGCTCAGACAGGGGAAATTCACCCCTCCACTTT. It codes for CASSSDRGNSPLHF. Full variable domain (rest looked up from reference TRBV5-6 and TRBJ1-6): DAGVTQSPTHLIKTRGQQVTLRCSPKSGHDTVSWYQQALGQGPQFIFQYYEEEERQRGNFPDRFSGHQFPNYSSELNVNALLLGDSALYLCASSSDRGNSPLHFGNGTRLTVT.

This chain connects TRBV12-3 or TRBV12-4 to TRBJ2-5, with 10 bases aligning to TRBD2. CDR3 length: 15 amino acids. V trimming: 4 bases; J trimming: 5 bases; junction bases outside the gene matches: 7. CDR3 residues: CASSSTRTSGETQYF. The CDR3 region has the DNA TGTGCCAGCAGTTCGACCCGGACTAGCGGTGAGACCCAGTACTTC.

This clonotype showed up many times. The chain recombines TRBV7-3 with TRBJ2-2; D tentatively fits TRBD1 or TRBD2 (5 bases each). V lost 4 bases, J lost 6 bases, and 15 bases lay in between. Germline V gene data show CDR1 as SGHTA and CDR2 as FQGTGA. This CDR3 is 15 amino acids long. CDR3 region: CASSSTVGTAGELFF. The DNA for the CDR3 is TGTGCCAGCAGCTCCACGGTGGGGACGGCCGGGGAGCTGTTTTTT.

This chain joins TRBV20-1 and TRBJ2-4; D gene unclear. The CDR3 is 18 amino acids. Germline V gene lookup returns CDR1 DFQATT and CDR2 SNEGSKA (reference sequence). Trimming pared 6 bases from V and 0 bases from J, leaving 24 bases between. This CDR3 reads CSAHCKCEYLIAKNIQYF. The CDR3 DNA reads as TGCAGTGCCCATTGCAAATGCGAGTACCTAATAGCCAAAAACATTCAGTACTTC.

V and J are TRBV7-3 and TRBJ2-3, with 7 bases that match TRBD2. This CDR3 is built from 17 residues. V lost 5 bases, J lost 0 bases, and 11 bases stayed unmatched. Germline CDR1 reads SGHTA; CDR2 reads FQGTGA. This CDR3 reads CASSRLGGSSSTDTQYF. The CDR3, as DNA: TGTGCCAGCAGCCGCCTGGGGGGGAGTTCTAGCACAGATACGCAGTATTTT.

This sequence joins TRBV7-2 and TRBJ2-2; 11 bases are a match to TRBD2. The J segment lost 6 bases and the V segment lost 7 bases, leaving 7 bases of the junction unmatched. This CDR3 has 15 amino acids. Germline V CDR1 and CDR2: SGHTA, FQGNSA. CDR3 coding DNA: TGTGCCAGCATCCTACTAGCGGGGGCACCCGGGGAGCTGTTTTTT. Encoded protein: CASILLAGAPGELFF.

This clonotype showed up just a few times. The chain combines TRBV6-5 with TRBJ1-4; D possibly corresponds to TRBD1 (6 bases). The CDR3 runs to 14 residues. V dropped 2 bases and J dropped 8 bases, with 12 bases sitting between them. Germline assignment: CDR1 MNHEY and CDR2 SVGAGI. In DNA form, the CDR3 reads TGTGCCAGCAGTTACGGGGGCAGTACGGAAAAACTGTTTTTT. Its translation: CASSYGGSTEKLFF.

This clonotype was observed a handful of times. V and J are TRBV5-1 and TRBJ2-3; D uncertain. Between the trimmed V and J ends, which lost 4 bases and 2 bases, there was a span of 11 bases. There are 14 residues in the CDR3. The germline V gene has CDR1 SGHRS and CDR2 YFSETQ. The CDR3 region is CASSPPRFTDTQYF. CDR3 in DNA: TGCGCCAGCAGCCCCCCTAGGTTCACAGATACGCAGTATTTT.

This clonotype showed up just a few times. V gene TRBV3-2 combines with J gene TRBJ2-3; TRBD2 is the table's D call, not checked against the DNA. TRBV3-2 is labeled a pseudogene. The CDR3 sequence is 17 residues long. DNA of the CDR3: TGTGCCAGCAGCCAAGATCCGAGCGGGGGGAGCACAGATACGCAGTATTTT. Amino acid sequence: CASSQDPSGGSTDTQYF.

This clonotype was counted many times. The genes are TRBV25-1 and TRBJ2-5; TRBD2 agrees at 8 bases. Per the germline V gene, CDR1 is MGHDK and CDR2 is SYGVNS. This CDR3 has 14 amino acids. J gave up 3 bases and V 2 bases, and 2 bases lay outside the gene matches. The CDR3 spells CASSEAGGKETQYF. The CDR3 region has the DNA TGTGCCAGCAGTGAAGCGGGGGGAAAAGAGACCCAGTACTTC.

V usage is TRBV7-9 and J usage is TRBJ2-2, with 8 bases identical to TRBD1. In germline, CDR1 is SEHNR, CDR2 FQNEAQ (reference sequence). V lost 5 bases and J lost 1; bases outside the gene matches: 15. This CDR3 comprises 19 residues. The chain's CDR3 is CASSRKPPGQVRNTGELFF. The CDR3 DNA sequence: TGTGCCAGCAGCCGTAAACCGCCGGGACAGGTCCGGAACACCGGGGAGCTGTTTTTT. The complete variable domain, with remaining parts taken from reference TRBV7-9 and TRBJ2-2, reads DTGVSQNPRHKITKRGQNVTFRCDPISEHNRLYWYRQTLGQGPEFLTYFQNEAQLEKSRLLSDRFSAERPKGSFSTLEIQRTEQGDSAMYLCASSRKPPGQVRNTGELFFGEGSRLTVL.

The chain is built from TRBV2 and TRBJ2-7; D is possibly TRBD1 (5 bases). Germline V gene lookup returns CDR1 SNHLY and CDR2 FYNNEI. The length of the CDR3 is 15 residues. V lost 8 bases, J lost 3 bases, and 20 bases lay in between. DNA for the CDR3: TGTGCCAGCGCCTTGGGGCGACTGCCTGGCTACGAGCAGTACTTC. As protein: CASALGRLPGYEQYF. The full variable domain, with the rest looked up from reference TRBV2 and TRBJ2-7, is EPEVTQTPSHQVTQMGQEVILRCVPISNHLYFYWYRQILGQKVEFLVSFYNNEISEKSEIFDDQFSVERPDGSNFTLKIRSTKLEDSAMYFCASALGRLPGYEQYFGPGTRLTVT.

This clonotype has only a few counts. The genes are TRBV7-2 and TRBJ2-3, with unresolved D. Germline CDR1 is SGHTA and CDR2 is FQGNSA. Trimming left V 5 bases short and J 8 bases short, with 8 bases between. CDR3 length: 11 residues. Written as DNA, the CDR3 is TGTGCCAGCAGCCGCGAAGTTACGCAGTATTTT. Its translation: CASSREVTQYF.

The gene calls are TRBV16 and TRBJ1-2, with 8 bases lining up with TRBD1. After removal of 4 bases from V and 5 bases from J, the junction contained 6 bases not matched to a gene. Germline lookup yields CDR1 KGHSY and CDR2 FQNENV. The CDR3 runs 14 residues. CDR3 DNA: TGTGCCAGCAGCCTCGACAGGGGAGGGTATGGCTACACCTTC. This gives the protein CASSLDRGGYGYTF.

This clonotype came up a few times. J is TRBJ2-3 and V is TRBV10-3, with D unclear. V lost 0 bases and J lost 6, with 10 bases in between. This CDR3 is built from 14 residues. Germline CDR1 ENHRY, CDR2 SYGVKD. The DNA of the CDR3 is TGTGCCATCAGTGAGTCTGTCCCCCCGGATACGCAGTATTTT. Translated, it gives CAISESVPPDTQYF.

This clonotype was detected many times. J is TRBJ2-1 and V is TRBV7-8, with D possibly called TRBD1 or TRBD2 (5 bases each). With 5 bases removed from V and 5 bases from J, the gap between germline ends came to 16 bases. Germline CDR1 and CDR2: SGHVS and FQNEAQ. The CDR3 length is 15 residues. The CDR3 here is CASSIGDATDNEQFF. As DNA, the CDR3 is TGTGCCAGCAGCATAGGGGACGCCACGGACAATGAGCAGTTCTTC.

The rearrangement uses TRBV11-2 and TRBJ2-7; 8 bases align to TRBD2. The CDR3 length is 14 residues. The J segment lost 3 bases and the V segment lost 4 bases, leaving 5 bases of the junction unmatched. The germline V gene encodes CDR1 SGHAT and CDR2 FQNNGV. As DNA, the CDR3 is TGTGCCAGCAGCTCGGGACTAGGAATCTACGAGCAGTACTTC. The encoded protein is CASSSGLGIYEQYF.

This clonotype was observed a handful of times. This chain uses TRBV24-1 with TRBJ2-7; TRBD1 or TRBD2 may be the D gene (5 bases each). The CDR3 is 14 residues long. Germline loops: CDR1 KGHDR, CDR2 SFDVKD. V gave up 7 bases and J gave up 3 bases, with 15 bases separating them. This CDR3 reads CATRKGPRSYEQYV. The CDR3 DNA is TGTGCCACCAGGAAGGGACCGAGGAGCTACGAGCAGTACGTC.

This clonotype was seen ten or more times. V and J are TRBV6-4 and TRBJ2-2; the D gene could be TRBD1 or TRBD2 (6 bases each). CDR1 MRHNA and CDR2 SNTAGT come from the germline V gene. With 3 bases removed from V and 2 bases from J, the gap between germline ends came to 10 bases. This CDR3 has 15 amino acids. CDR3 region: CASSEGGQNTGELFF. The CDR3 DNA reads TGTGCCAGCAGTGAGGGGGGACAAAACACCGGGGAGCTGTTTTTT.

This clonotype has a handful of counts. V and J are TRBV7-2 and TRBJ2-2, with TRBD2 as a possible D gene (5 bases). Germline lookup yields CDR1 SGHTA and CDR2 FQGNSA. The CDR3 extends over 15 amino acids. Trimming left V 7 bases short and J 2 bases short, with 14 bases between. The CDR3 DNA follows: TGTGCCAGCAACCGTGGGAGCGGAAACACCGGGGAGCTGTTTTTT. It translates to CASNRGSGNTGELFF.

The V and J genes are TRBV19 and TRBJ1-4; no reliable D call. Between the trimmed V and J ends, which lost 3 bases and 0 bases, there was a span of 5 bases. The CDR3 is 14 amino acids. CDR1 and CDR2 from the germline V gene are LNHDA and SQIVND (reference sequence). CDR3 amino acids: CASSMTATNEKLFF. CDR3 nucleotides: TGTGCCAGTAGTATGACGGCAACTAATGAAAAACTGTTTTTT.

A few counts support this clonotype. The V gene is TRBV4-2, the J gene TRBJ2-7; 9 bases fit TRBD2. Germline V gene data show CDR1 as LGHNA and CDR2 as YNFKEQ. Trimming at V came to 0 bases and at J to 7 bases, leaving 4 bases not matched to a gene. The CDR3 has 14 residues. DNA for the CDR3: TGTGCCAGCAGCCAAGATAGCCTAGCGGGGGAGCAGTACTTC. Translation gives CASSQDSLAGEQYF.

V usage is TRBV20-1 and J usage is TRBJ2-5; a weak D match, TRBD1 (7 bases). This CDR3 comprises 12 residues. Trimming shortened V by 5 bases and J by 3 bases, and 10 bases separated the two germline ends. Germline CDR1 reads DFQATT; CDR2 reads SNEGSKA (reference sequence). CDR3 region: CSAGGTEETQYF. The DNA for the CDR3 is TGCAGTGCTGGCGGGACAGAAGAGACCCAGTACTTC.

CDR3 sequence (DNA): TGCAGTGCTACAGGGGGCTATGGCTACACCTTC. It encodes CSATGGYGYTF. The chain has TRBV20-1 and TRBJ1-2; 7 nucleotides match TRBD1. CDR1 DFQATT and CDR2 SNEGSKA come from the germline V gene (reference sequence). Trimming took 4 bases from V and 4 from J; bases not matched to a gene: 0. This CDR3 region has 11 residues.

The genes are TRBV7-9 and TRBJ2-3; 7 bases fit TRBD1. The CDR3 contains 16 residues. With 5 bases clipped from V and 2 bases from J, the junction kept 10 bases outside the gene matches. Per germline, CDR1 SEHNR and CDR2 FQNEAQ (reference sequence). In DNA, the CDR3 is TGTGCCAGCAGCGCTGGACCTCAGGGGGTCACAGATACGCAGTATTTT. Encoded protein: CASSAGPQGVTDTQYF.

The rearrangement uses TRBV20-1 and TRBJ2-3; D unclear. Germline CDR1 DFQATT, CDR2 SNEGSKA (reference sequence). This CDR3 comprises 13 residues. Trimming removed 0 bases from V and 3 bases from J, with 7 bases in between. The CDR3 nucleotides are TGCAGTGCTAGAGAGGTATCTACAGATACGCAGTATTTT. Its translation: CSAREVSTDTQYF.

The V call is TRBV7-2, the J call TRBJ1-1, with 7 bases that match TRBD1. The germline gives CDR1 SGHTA, CDR2 FQGNSA. The CDR3 contains 14 residues. V was clipped by 5 bases and J by 11 bases; unmatched bases: 14. The CDR3 DNA is TGTGCCAGCAGCCCAGGGGGGGCGGTCGTATTCGCTTTCTTT. It specifies CASSPGGAVVFAFF.

In this sample, this clonotype turned up a few times. This chain uses TRBV7-2 with TRBJ1-5, with D possibly matching TRBD1 (5 bases). V lost 5 bases, J lost 2 bases, and 16 bases lay in between. Germline V gene sequence: CDR1 SGHTA, CDR2 FQGNSA. The CDR3 is 16 residues long. In nucleotides, the CDR3 is TGTGCCAGCAGCCCGTCTAATGGGGGAGGCAATCAGCCCCAGCATTTT. As protein: CASSPSNGGGNQPQHF. The entire variable domain, with the rest obtained from reference TRBV7-2 and TRBJ1-5, is as follows: GAGVSQSPSNKVTEKGKDVELRCDPISGHTALYWYRQSLGQGLEFLIYFQGNSAPDKSGLPSDRFSAERTGGSVSTLTIQRTQQEDSAVYLCASSPSNGGGNQPQHFGDGTRLSIL.

This clonotype was observed a few times. An end of the junction does not agree with germline; a read error may underlie this. J is TRBJ2-7 and V is TRBV6-6, with unresolved D. The CDR3 is made up of 12 amino acids. CDR1 is MNHNY and CDR2 is SVGAGI in the germline V gene (reference sequence). The CDR3 sequence is CASSSTRQRPRF. In DNA, the CDR3 is TGTGCCAGCAGTTCTACCCGGCAGCGCCCAAGGTTC.